This T cell receptor beta chain is drawn from a study of shared T cell receptors in the human thymus. J lost 6 bases, V lost 6 bases, and 7 bases had no gene match. The CDR3 contains 15 residues. Per germline, CDR1 MNHNY and CDR2 SVGAGI (reference sequence). Here immunoSEQ multiplex PCR was the method, and the copy in TCRdb shows in-frame clones only, minus some. The sample yields approximately 760,000 clones, 75% to 90% seen once. This sample also appeared in a second study, on human thymus T cells. This second study notes: The authors found apparently biased V and J gene usage in thymic and blood repertoires.

The receptor comes from a girl less than two years old with a congenital heart defect. The sequencing input was thymocytes. The V gene is TRBV6-6, the J gene TRBJ2-1, with TRBD1 identical over 11 bases. CDR3 in amino acids: CASRHGTGGGNEQFF. The CDR3 DNA is TGTGCCAGCAGGCACGGGACAGGGGGGGGCAATGAGCAGTTCTTC.